This entry concerns a single T cell receptor (beta chain). The antigen remains unidentified. This specimen comes from a study of pediatric ulcerative colitis. Notes on the study in general: Blood-rectal clonal overlap within each person was significantly higher in ulcerative colitis patients than controls. A couple of rectal clonotypes were found only in ulcerative colitis patients, all of them. In rectum, acute severe colitis had expanded clones and less diversity.

Sequencing depth was up to 500,000 reads per sample. The repertoire was sequenced with immunoSEQ multiplex PCR; TCRdb's copy has only in-frame clones and lacks some. The repertoire holds approximately 40,000 clones, roughly 71% seen once, with about 9.1% in the top ten. The CDR3 is 13 residues long. Trimming at V came to 3 bases and at J to 3 bases, leaving 0 bases not matched to a gene. Germline-derived CDR1 and CDR2 are MRHNA and SNTAGT. The rectum was sampled with one to two pinch biopsies at colonoscopy. The J gene is TRBJ2-3, the V gene TRBV6-4, with TRBD1 matching 7 bases. The TCR originated in a boy younger than 18 with severe ulcerative colitis. The sequencing sample was made of gut tissue. The CDR3 nucleotides are TGTGCCAGCAGTGAACAGGGGACAGATACGCAGTATTTT. Translation: CASSEQGTDTQYF.